These T cell receptor beta chains were read from a single sample in a study of T cell changes during pregnancy in multiple sclerosis. Clones were sequenced by immunoSEQ multiplex PCR, and TCRdb holds only the in-frame ones, with some missing. The table lists 75,000 to 100,000 clones, 92% of them singletons. The source was peripheral blood, collected after pregnancy. The receptors were sampled from a female donor in good health, enrolled as a control in a pregnancy study. The CDR3 runs from the conserved cysteine through the conserved F or W. D genes are given only for firm matches. Rows give clone size only sometimes, using once, few, many, or a class for an expanded clone.

V gene,J gene,clone size,D gene,CDR3 DNA,CDR3 protein
TRBV7-2,TRBJ1-2,NA,NA,TGTGCCAGCAGCTGGGGCGGAGGGGGCTACACCTTC,CASSWGGGGYTF
TRBV28,TRBJ1-5,once,TRBD1,TGTGCCAGCAGTCTAGGAGGGACAGGGGGCCGGCAGCCCCAGCATTTT,CASSLGGTGGRQPQHF
TRBV5-6,TRBJ1-2,once,NA,TGTGCCAGCAGCTTGTGGGCATTTCCCACTAACTATGGCTACACCTTC,CASSLWAFPTNYGYTF
TRBV29-1,TRBJ2-7,once,TRBD2,TGCAGCGCTACCCCGGGACTAGCCCCGGGAGAGCAGTACTTC,CSATPGLAPGEQYF
TRBV6-5,TRBJ2-2,NA,TRBD1,TGTGCCAGCAGGTGGACAGGGGACACCGGGGAGCTGTTTTTT,CASRWTGDTGELFF
TRBV27,TRBJ2-3,NA,TRBD2,TGTGCCAGCAGTTTACGCGGGAGGGAGGTACATACGCAGTATTTT,CASSLRGREVHTQYF
TRBV9,TRBJ2-7,NA,TRBD2,TGTGCCAGCAACGGCGGGGGGGCATCCTACGAGCAGTACTTC,CASNGGGASYEQYF
TRBV5-4,TRBJ2-7,NA,NA,TGTGCCAGCAGCTTGGGGGAGTACTACGAGCAGTACTTC,CASSLGEYYEQYF
TRBV28,TRBJ2-7,NA,TRBD1,TGTGCCAGCAGAGAGCTAGCAGGGGGTTTAGTCGAGCAGTACTTC,CASRELAGGLVEQYF
TRBV2,TRBJ2-7,NA,NA,TGTGCCAGCAGTGTAGAAAAATCCTACGAGCAGTACTTC,CASSVEKSYEQYF
TRBV10-3,TRBJ1-3,NA,NA,TGTGCCATCAGTAGAACGGTATCTGGAAACACCATATATTTT,CAISRTVSGNTIYF
TRBV18,TRBJ2-7,NA,TRBD1,TGTGCCAGCTCACTTACGGGACAGGACTCCTACGAGCAGTACTTC,CASSLTGQDSYEQYF
TRBV2,TRBJ2-7,NA,NA,TGTGCCAGCAGTCAATTCAACGAGCAGTACTTC,CASSQFNEQYF
TRBV20-1,TRBJ2-5,NA,NA,TGCAGTGCTAGACGCCCTGGAGCCCAGTACTTC,CSARRPGAQYF
TRBV6-6,TRBJ2-1,NA,NA,TGTGCCAGCAGTTACTCGGCGGCCCCGACTACCACCCAGCAGTTCTTC,CASSYSAAPTTTQQFF
TRBV5-1,TRBJ2-3,NA,NA,TGCGCCAGCAGCTTAGGTAGCGGCCCACCGGATACGCAGTATTTT,CASSLGSGPPDTQYF
TRBV7-2,TRBJ2-3,NA,NA,TGTGCCAGCAGCTTAATGGGGCTTGGGGACACAGATACGCAGTATTTT,CASSLMGLGDTDTQYF
TRBV5-4,TRBJ2-4,NA,NA,TGTGCCAGCAGCTTATGGGAGGAAGCCAAAAACATTCAGTACTTC,CASSLWEEAKNIQYF
TRBV10-3,TRBJ2-1,NA,NA,TGTGCCATCAGTGATATGAATGAGCAGTTCTTC,CAISDMNEQFF
TRBV6-1,TRBJ2-2,NA,NA,TGTGCCAGCATTGCAGGGGTATCTAACACCGGGGAGCTGTTTTTT,CASIAGVSNTGELFF
TRBV7-2,TRBJ1-3,NA,NA,TGTGCCAGCAGCTTAGATCCGGGCGGGGTGCCTGGAAACACCATATATTTT,CASSLDPGGVPGNTIYF
TRBV7-6,TRBJ2-3,NA,NA,TGTGCCACCTCGATTGGGGGCCTTCGTAGCACAGATACGCAGTATTTT,CATSIGGLRSTDTQYF
TRBV15,TRBJ2-2,NA,TRBD1,TGTGCCACCAGCAGGGGACAGGGGGCCGCCGGGGAGCTGTTTTTT,CATSRGQGAAGELFF
TRBV5-6,TRBJ1-2,NA,TRBD1,TGTGCCAGCAGCCTGGGACAGGGGAAAAACTATGGCTACACCTTC,CASSLGQGKNYGYTF
TRBV5-8,TRBJ1-2,NA,NA,TGTGCCAGCAGCCGACGCGGGAGCGGGGATGGCTACACCTTC,CASSRRGSGDGYTF
TRBV7-8,TRBJ2-7,few,TRBD2,TGTGCCAGCACCCCTTCTCGGACTAGCGGCCCTTACGAGCAGTACTTC,CASTPSRTSGPYEQYF
TRBV10-2,TRBJ2-5,NA,TRBD2,TGCGCCAGCAGTCGTCTAGCGGGCGGGCAAGAGACCCAGTACTTC,CASSRLAGGQETQYF
TRBV19,TRBJ2-1,NA,TRBD1,TGTGCCAGTAGTTCACAGGGGAGACATAATGAGCAGTTCTTC,CASSSQGRHNEQFF
TRBV30,TRBJ1-4,NA,NA,TGTGCCTGGAGTCAAAGGGGTAGGGGAACTAATGAAAAACTGTTTTTT,CAWSQRGRGTNEKLFF